The clone carrying this T cell receptor (beta chain) came up a few times. Antigen: not known. Template switching with 5'RACE generated the TCR cDNA and added a universal primer site and UMIs. TCRdb reprocessed the 5' RACE reads with MiXCR, giving one entry per CDR3 protein. The table shows 85,000 to 100,000 distinct CDR3 sequences, with roughly 6% occurring only once. These data are taken from a study of T cells after yellow fever vaccination. Overall study context: SMART-Seq v4 Ultra Low Input served to prepare low-cell-number fractions.

Points from the study as a whole: Just a small share of clonotypes turned up in the CD4 compartment as well as the CD8 compartment. Re-detected after boosting: most primary clones, about 96% of CD4 and roughly 88% of CD8.

The trim removed 0 bases at V and 4 bases at J, leaving 2 bases unmatched. Germline CDR1 reads MNHEY; CDR2 reads SVGEGT. The CDR3 has 15 residues. This TCR was recovered from a man aged 18 to 35 who received the YFV17D yellow fever vaccine. Sequencing was performed on CD8+ T cells sorted from PBMCs, taken 10 days after the yellow fever booster vaccination. This rearrangement joins TRBV6-2 or TRBV6-3 to TRBJ2-7; TRBD1 agrees at 11 bases. CDR3: CASSYSGQGAYEQYV. In nucleotides, the CDR3 is TGTGCCAGCAGTTACTCTGGACAGGGGGCTTACGAGCAGTACGTC.